One sample yielded the 27 T cell receptor beta chains listed below, sequenced in a study of cytomegalovirus exposure and HLA in healthy donors. 60 Vbeta and 13 Jbeta primers were used in PCR. This table comes from immunoSEQ multiplex PCR, and its TCRdb copy is limited to in-frame clones, with some not included. Among 80,000 to 130,000 clones listed, around 83% were seen once. The sequencing input was PBMCs. Receptor source: a woman between 18 and 30 years old in good health and CMV-seronegative.

This clone was seen a few times. The J gene is TRBJ2-7, the V gene TRBV20-1; D unresolved. Trimming pared 3 bases from V and 4 bases from J, leaving 4 bases between. Germline assignment: CDR1 DFQATT and CDR2 SNEGSKA (reference sequence). CDR3 length: 10 residues. CDR3 residues: CSASEYEQYF. In DNA form, the CDR3 reads TGCAGTGCTAGTGAGTACGAGCAGTACTTC.

The chain employs TRBV5-4 and TRBJ1-2; 7 nucleotides agree with TRBD1. CDR3 size: 14 residues. J gave up 0 bases and V 7 bases, and 6 bases lay outside the gene matches. The germline gives CDR1 SGHNT, CDR2 YYREEE (reference sequence). The CDR3 nucleotides are TGTGCCAGCGGCCAGGGGGGAGCTAACTATGGCTACACCTTC. It is translated as CASGQGGANYGYTF.

The chain has TRBV7-2 and TRBJ2-5; 11 nucleotides line up with TRBD2. The CDR3 is 17 amino acids. Germline CDR1 reads SGHTA; CDR2 reads FQGNSA. Trimming cost V 4 bases and J 4 bases; bases outside gene matches: 11. CDR3 loop: CASSSNLAGGPGETQYF. In DNA, the CDR3 is TGTGCCAGCAGCTCTAATTTAGCGGGAGGGCCGGGAGAGACCCAGTACTTC.

This chain links TRBV27 with TRBJ1-5; D not resolved. Deletions cut 4 bases from V and 3 bases from J, with 16 bases between. Germline V CDR1 and CDR2: MNHEY, SMNVEV (reference sequence). This CDR3 is 16 amino acids long. The CDR3 here is CASSSYGVDNNQPQHF. The CDR3 DNA reads TGTGCCAGCAGTTCCTACGGGGTGGATAACAATCAGCCCCAGCATTTT.

The chain couples TRBV13 to TRBJ2-7; 10 positions match TRBD1. This CDR3 is 20 amino acids long. The J segment lost 6 bases and the V segment lost 5 bases, leaving 25 bases of the junction unmatched. Germline V gene lookup returns CDR1 PRHDT and CDR2 FYEKMQ (reference sequence). CDR3 in DNA: TGTGCCAGCAGCAACAGAATAAGTGCCTCGCTAGACAGGGGGCTGCCCGAGCAGTACTTC. This codes for CASSNRISASLDRGLPEQYF.

This chain uses TRBV2 with TRBJ2-3; D might be TRBD2 (7 bases). Trimming cost V 8 bases and J 2 bases, with 14 bases left between them. The CDR3 loop spans 14 amino acids. CDR1 SNHLY and CDR2 FYNNEI come from the germline V gene. For the CDR3, the DNA is TGTGCCAGCCGCTCGGGGGGCGACACAGATACGCAGTATTTT. Translation gives CASRSGGDTDTQYF.

V gene TRBV4-1 combines with J gene TRBJ1-4; TRBD1 is a possible D gene (5 bases). This CDR3 region has 15 residues. The V end was cut by 4 bases, the J end by 3 bases, with 12 bases between. CDR1 and CDR2 (germline): MGHRA, YSYEKL. CDR3 residues: CASSPLAGANEKLFF. Written as DNA, the CDR3 is TGCGCCAGCAGCCCCCTTGCGGGGGCTAATGAAAAACTGTTTTTT.

This rearrangement joins TRBV18 to TRBJ1-1; 7 bases map to TRBD1. V was pared by 3 bases and J by 0 bases, with 7 bases of the junction left unmatched. Germline assignment: CDR1 KGHSH and CDR2 LQKENI. There are 16 residues in the CDR3. The CDR3 is CASSPLGQNMNTEAFF. The CDR3 region has the DNA TGTGCCAGCTCACCTTTGGGACAGAACATGAACACTGAAGCTTTCTTT.

The chain uses TRBV30 and TRBJ2-1; D remains unclear. The V and J ends lost 0 bases and 0 bases respectively, with 9 bases between them. Per germline, CDR1 GTSNPN and CDR2 SVGIG (reference sequence). This CDR3 spans 15 amino acids. CDR3 nucleotide sequence: TGTGCCTGGAGTGTGGGCAGAAGCTCCTACAATGAGCAGTTCTTC. It yields the protein CAWSVGRSSYNEQFF.

In nucleotides, the CDR3 is TGTGCCAGCAGCTGGAGACAGGGGGGAGATACGCAGTATTTT. This encodes CASSWRQGGDTQYF. The chain combines TRBV7-9 with TRBJ2-3, with 9 bases aligning to TRBD1. This CDR3 is 14 amino acids long. The J segment lost 5 bases and the V segment lost 4 bases, leaving 4 bases of the junction unmatched. CDR1 SEHNR and CDR2 FQNEAQ come from the germline V gene (reference sequence). Together with reference TRBV7-9 and TRBJ2-3, the CDR3 gives the full variable domain: DTGVSQNPRHKITKRGQNVTFRCDPISEHNRLYWYRQTLGQGPEFLTYFQNEAQLEKSRLLSDRFSAERPKGSFSTLEIQRTEQGDSAMYLCASSWRQGGDTQYFGPGTRLTVL.

The rearrangement joins TRBV6-5 to TRBJ1-4, with 7 positions matching TRBD1. CDR1 is MNHEY, CDR2 SVGAGI, per germline. Trimming took 6 bases from V and 2 from J; bases not matched to a gene: 6. CDR3 length: 15 residues. This CDR3 is CASSSNRGTNEKLFF. The CDR3 DNA is TGTGCCAGCAGCTCCAACAGGGGCACTAATGAAAAACTGTTTTTT.

The V call is TRBV18, the J call TRBJ1-2; no definite D call. Trimming shortened V by 2 bases and J by 7 bases, and 14 bases separated the two germline ends. Per germline, CDR1 KGHSH and CDR2 LQKENI. This CDR3 region has 14 residues. The CDR3 reads CASSPSPFGGGYTF. CDR3 nucleotide sequence: TGTGCCAGCTCACCAAGTCCCTTCGGAGGTGGCTACACCTTC.

V gene TRBV27 combines with J gene TRBJ1-2, with D maybe TRBD1 (5 bases). Looked up from germline, CDR1 is MNHEY and CDR2 is SMNVEV (reference sequence). Trimming stripped 2 bases from V and 5 bases from J, with 18 bases between. This CDR3 region has 16 residues. CDR3 in amino acids: CASSLIGTGSSYGYTF. The CDR3 DNA reads as TGTGCCAGCAGTTTAATAGGGACTGGGAGTAGTTATGGCTACACCTTC.

This clone has only one observation. The rearrangement joins TRBV29-1 to TRBJ2-1, with a tentative D call TRBD2 (5 bases). The germline CDR1 and CDR2 sequences are SQVTM and ANQGSEA. The CDR3 is 15 amino acids. Trimming cost V 4 bases and J 3 bases, with 16 bases left between them. CDR3 sequence reads: CSVGRKRPLYNEQFF. In nucleotides, the CDR3 is TGCAGCGTTGGGAGGAAGCGTCCCCTCTACAATGAGCAGTTCTTC.

The V call is TRBV4-3, the J call TRBJ1-2; 7 bases line up with TRBD1. CDR1 is LGHNA, CDR2 YSLEER, per germline. Trimming removed 0 bases from V and 11 bases from J; junction bases left unmatched: 15. The CDR3 totals 16 residues. This chain's CDR3 is CASSQDQRSTSRGYTF. CDR3 DNA sequence: TGCGCCAGCAGCCAAGATCAAAGGAGTACCTCCAGGGGGTACACCTTC.

V and J are TRBV6-1 and TRBJ2-1; 10 nucleotides line up with TRBD2. From germline, CDR1 is MNHNS and CDR2 SASEGT. The CDR3 loop spans 14 amino acids. The trim removed 8 bases at V and 0 bases at J, leaving 1 base unmatched. For the CDR3, the DNA is TGTGCCAGCGCTAGCGGGAGCTCCTACAATGAGCAGTTCTTC. It yields the protein CASASGSSYNEQFF.

The chain links TRBV7-2 to TRBJ1-2; D not resolved. V dropped 5 bases and J dropped 4 bases, with 14 bases sitting between them. Germline V gene data show CDR1 as SGHTA and CDR2 as FQGNSA. The CDR3 spans 14 residues. CDR3 protein: CASSQLDGIYGYTF. The CDR3 bases are TGTGCCAGCAGCCAGCTGGACGGGATCTATGGCTACACCTTC.

The J gene is TRBJ2-3, the V gene TRBV6-4, with 8 bases identical to TRBD1. The CDR3 contains 14 residues. Germline V gene lookup returns CDR1 MRHNA and CDR2 SNTAGT. The junction had 1 base not matched to a gene; V was cut back by 5 bases and J by 0 bases. DNA for the CDR3: TGTGCCAGCAGTCGGGACAGGAGCACAGATACGCAGTATTTT. It translates to CASSRDRSTDTQYF.

The rearrangement joins TRBV4-2 to TRBJ2-1, with 11 positions matching TRBD2. This CDR3 contains 15 residues. With V trimmed by 4 bases and J by 4 bases, 3 bases remained unmatched. Germline CDR1 LGHNA, CDR2 YNFKEQ. The CDR3 here is CASSPLAGGYNEQFF. Written as DNA, the CDR3 is TGTGCCAGCAGCCCCCTAGCGGGAGGATACAATGAGCAGTTCTTC.

This chain joins TRBV4-1 and TRBJ2-7, with 8 bases aligning to TRBD1. Trimming cost V 1 base and J 3 bases; bases outside gene matches: 17. The V gene's germline CDR1 is MGHRA and CDR2 YSYEKL. The CDR3 spans 19 residues. CDR3 in amino acids: CASSQGTGGGGLFFYEQYF. Written as DNA, the CDR3 is TGCGCCAGCAGCCAAGGCACAGGGGGTGGGGGATTGTTTTTCTACGAGCAGTACTTC.

The CDR3 loop is CASSFAITGLGETQYF. The CDR3 nucleotides are TGCGCCAGCAGCTTTGCCATTACAGGGTTGGGGGAGACCCAGTACTTC. The chain couples TRBV5-1 to TRBJ2-5, with a tentative D call TRBD1 (6 bases). The V and J ends lost 2 bases and 5 bases respectively, with 19 bases between them. Germline assignment: CDR1 SGHRS and CDR2 YFSETQ. The CDR3 length is 16 residues.

This clone was seen more than once but under ten times. The rearrangement uses TRBV7-9 and TRBJ2-1; TRBD2 matches at 9 bases. The germline gives CDR1 SEHNR, CDR2 FQNEAQ (reference sequence). The V segment lost 3 bases and the J segment 6 bases; nucleotides outside the gene matches: 6. The CDR3 is 15 residues long. The CDR3 spells CASSFRAGGSNEQFF. In nucleotides, the CDR3 is TGTGCCAGCAGCTTTCGGGCGGGGGGGTCCAATGAGCAGTTCTTC. The full variable domain, with the rest looked up from reference TRBV7-9 and TRBJ2-1, is DTGVSQNPRHKITKRGQNVTFRCDPISEHNRLYWYRQTLGQGPEFLTYFQNEAQLEKSRLLSDRFSAERPKGSFSTLEIQRTEQGDSAMYLCASSFRAGGSNEQFFGPGTRLTVL.

The V gene is TRBV7-2, the J gene TRBJ2-5; TRBD2 might be the D (5 bases). The CDR3 has 16 amino acids. Germline CDR1 SGHTA, CDR2 FQGNSA. Trimming took off 1 base at V and 2 bases at J, with 14 bases between the two ends. DNA of the CDR3: TGTGCCAGCAGCTTAGTCGGAAGCGGACTTCAAGAGACCCAGTACTTC. It specifies CASSLVGSGLQETQYF.

CDR3 sequence: CSVKPGGITDTQYF. The CDR3 region has the DNA TGCAGCGTTAAACCGGGGGGGATCACAGATACGCAGTATTTT. The chain has TRBV29-1 and TRBJ2-3, with 8 nucleotides matching TRBD2. The CDR3 is 14 residues long. Germline CDR1 reads SQVTM; CDR2 reads ANQGSEA. V was clipped by 5 bases and J by 2 bases; unmatched bases: 6.

The chain couples TRBV7-2 to TRBJ2-5, with 7 bases fitting TRBD1. In germline, CDR1 is SGHTA, CDR2 FQGNSA. CDR3 length: 14 amino acids. The trim removed 5 bases at V and 3 bases at J, leaving 6 bases unmatched. DNA for the CDR3: TGTGCCAGCAGCCTTGAGACAGGGAAAGAGACCCAGTACTTC. Translating it yields CASSLETGKETQYF.

The chain carries TRBV6-5 and TRBJ1-2; the match to TRBD1 covers 8 bases. The CDR3 length is 14 residues. The V gene's germline CDR1 is MNHEY and CDR2 SVGAGI. The junction had 3 bases not matched to a gene; V was cut back by 2 bases and J by 4 bases. CDR3 protein: CASSYRTGGYGYTF. The CDR3 DNA reads as TGTGCCAGCAGTTACAGAACAGGGGGCTATGGCTACACCTTC.

This sequence joins TRBV5-1 and TRBJ2-7, with 8 bases fitting TRBD2. This CDR3 has 16 residues. Germline CDR1 is SGHRS and CDR2 is YFSETQ. Germline trimming cut 3 bases from V and 0 bases from J; bases unmatched to any gene: 8. CDR3 sequence reads: CASSSGGREASYEQYF. The DNA of the CDR3 is TGCGCCAGCAGCTCGGGGGGGCGGGAGGCCTCCTACGAGCAGTACTTC.